This section outlines one T cell receptor (beta chain) sequence together with its context. What it binds is not known. These data originate in a study of T cell repertoires in cytomegalovirus infection. Background on the study: The public TCR beta signatures pointed to both CMV infection and matching HLA type.

The CDR3 has 16 residues. V lost 3 bases and J 4 bases, leaving 19 bases between the germline ends. Germline V gene sequence: CDR1 SGDLS, CDR2 YYNGEE. TCRdb redid the calling of the reads with MiXCR, one entry per CDR3 protein. This table holds around 530,000 distinct CDR3 sequences, about 15% found once. Overall study findings and caveats: Dominating the ex vivo response were HLA-C-restricted CMV-specific TCR beta clonotypes. Public TCR beta family frequency separated CMV-and-HLA carriers, including in an independent cohort.

The sample was CD8+ T cells from PBMCs. The V gene is TRBV9, the J gene TRBJ1-1, with D possibly TRBD1 on 6 matching bases. The sequence came from a human donor in good health (CMV status not recorded). Some clones in this sample may be carry-over from other donors' samples. The CDR3 here is CASSATTDSRGTEAFF. The CDR3 coding sequence is TGTGCCAGCAGCGCTACTACGGACAGCCGGGGCACTGAAGCTTTCTTT. Drawing the rest from reference TRBV9 and TRBJ1-1, the complete variable domain is DSGVTQTPKHLITATGQRVTLRCSPRSGDLSVYWYQQSLDQGLQFLIQYYNGEERAKGNILERFSAQQFPDLHSELNLSSLELGDSALYFCASSATTDSRGTEAFFGQGTRLTVV.